What follows are 13 T cell receptor beta chains derived from one specimen sequenced in a study of T cell repertoires in cytomegalovirus infection. From the reads, TCRdb called clonotypes with MiXCR, one entry per CDR3 protein. The sample has approximately 600,000 distinct CDR3 sequences, about 40% seen once. These receptors have no known antigen. This sample comprised cultured PBMCs, obtained from culture after CMV antigen stimulation. The receptors stem from a human donor in good health (CMV status not recorded). Some clones in this sample may be carry-over from other donors' samples.

In its sample, this clonotype was seen a few times. This chain joins TRBV29-1 and TRBJ2-7; D unclear. Trimming pared 0 bases from V and 2 bases from J, leaving 2 bases between. The germline CDR1 and CDR2 sequences are SQVTM and ANQGSEA. This CDR3 contains 11 residues. The CDR3 spells CSVEEAYEQYF. The CDR3 DNA sequence: TGCAGCGTTGAAGAAGCCTACGAGCAGTACTTC.

This clonotype was seen a handful of times. The chain uses TRBV7-8 and TRBJ2-5; D is tentatively TRBD1 or TRBD2 (7 bases each). The CDR3 runs 15 residues. From germline, CDR1 is SGHVS and CDR2 FQNEAQ. Trimming took 2 bases from V and 10 from J, leaving 20 bases between them. DNA for the CDR3: TGTGCCAGCAGCTTATGGTTCCAGGGGGAGGGTGACCAGTACTTC. Translating gives CASSLWFQGEGDQYF.

The count of this clonotype is one. J is TRBJ2-5 and V is TRBV2, with TRBD2 identical over 12 bases. The CDR3 sequence is 16 residues long. V lost 8 bases to trimming and J lost 0 bases; unmatched junction nucleotides: 7. Germline values: CDR1 SNHLY, CDR2 FYNNEI. CDR3 bases: TGTGCCAGCCCAAATGGACTAGCGGGGAACCAAGAGACCCAGTACTTC. Amino acids: CASPNGLAGNQETQYF.

This clonotype was seen only a few times. The chain has TRBV12-3 or TRBV12-4 and TRBJ1-5; 8 positions agree with TRBD1. J was trimmed by 11 bases and V by 4 bases; bases with no gene match: 13. CDR3 size: 15 residues. The CDR3 nucleotides are TGTGCCAGCAGTTCATCAGGGGGCGCGAGAATAGCCCAGCATTTT. This codes for CASSSSGGARIAQHF.

The gene calls are TRBV18 and TRBJ1-2, with TRBD1 as a possible D gene (6 bases). The CDR3 sequence is 15 residues long. CDR1 is KGHSH, CDR2 LQKENI, per germline. The germline V and J ends were trimmed by 3 bases and 4 bases, with 15 bases remaining between them. In nucleotides, the CDR3 is TGTGCCAGCTCACCGGGGGCGCAGGGGAGCTATGGCTACACCTTC. Translation gives CASSPGAQGSYGYTF.

The genes are TRBV4-3 and TRBJ2-7, with TRBD2 matching 10 bases. The CDR3 spans 14 residues. Germline V gene lookup returns CDR1 LGHNA and CDR2 YSLEER. V gave up 0 bases and J gave up 10 bases; unmatched junction bases: 6. The CDR3 protein is CASSQDPLAGAQYF. The CDR3 DNA reads as TGCGCCAGCAGCCAAGATCCCCTAGCGGGAGCCCAGTACTTC.

This clonotype was seen a handful of times. This chain joins TRBV7-2 and TRBJ1-3; D call uncertain. With 3 bases removed from V and 8 bases from J, the gap between germline ends came to 14 bases. The germline V gene has CDR1 SGHTA and CDR2 FQGNSA. This CDR3 is built from 14 residues. The CDR3 nucleotides are TGTGCCAGCAGCTTCCCTCCGAGGTCACACACCATATATTTT. It encodes CASSFPPRSHTIYF.

This clonotype was recorded many times. The rearrangement joins TRBV7-2 to TRBJ2-1; TRBD2 might be the D (7 bases). Trimming stripped 3 bases from V and 4 bases from J, with 13 bases between. This CDR3 contains 15 residues. The germline V gene encodes CDR1 SGHTA and CDR2 FQGNSA. In DNA form, the CDR3 reads TGTGCCAGCAGCTTTAGGGGGGGAGAATACAATGAGCAGTTCTTC. It codes for CASSFRGGEYNEQFF.

This sequence joins TRBV20-1 and TRBJ2-7; 10 bases line up with TRBD1. The CDR3 is 16 residues long. V trimming: 3 bases; J trimming: 4 bases; junction bases outside the gene matches: 12. Germline loops: CDR1 DFQATT, CDR2 SNEGSKA (reference sequence). The CDR3 reads CSASPITGQGIYEQYF. The CDR3 DNA reads as TGCAGTGCTAGCCCTATTACGGGACAGGGGATTTACGAGCAGTACTTC.

This clonotype was seen a few times. This chain joins TRBV4-2 and TRBJ2-6, with 9 positions matching TRBD1. The CDR3 covers 18 residues. V was clipped by 3 bases and J by 2 bases; unmatched bases: 8. From germline, CDR1 is LGHNA and CDR2 YNFKEQ. Here the CDR3 reads CASSHPGQGATGANVLTF. CDR3 nucleotides: TGTGCCAGCAGCCACCCGGGACAGGGTGCAACTGGGGCCAACGTCCTGACTTTC.

The chain employs TRBV25-1 and TRBJ2-5, with D uncertain. V shed 0 bases and J shed 0 bases, with 8 bases lying between them. Germline CDR1 reads MGHDK; CDR2 reads SYGVNS. The length of the CDR3 is 15 residues. The CDR3 region has the DNA TGTGCCAGCAGTGAATATCGGCTAGACCAAGAGACCCAGTACTTC. Encoded protein: CASSEYRLDQETQYF.

V gene TRBV7-1 combines with J gene TRBJ2-7; D unclear. Being an ORF, TRBV7-1 has a function that is uncertain. V was pared by 5 bases and J by 1 base, with 21 bases between. This CDR3 is built from 17 residues. The CDR3 region has the DNA TGTGCCAGCAGCGACCCAAGTCCTGGTAGATCGTCCTACGAGCAGTACTTC. This gives the protein CASSDPSPGRSSYEQYF.

The chain couples TRBV4-3 to TRBJ2-1, with D hard to call. Trimming took off 5 bases at V and 0 bases at J, with 11 bases between the two ends. The CDR3 loop spans 15 amino acids. The germline V gene encodes CDR1 LGHNA and CDR2 YSLEER. The CDR3 nucleotides read TGCGCCAGCAGCGGAGCAGATAGCTCCTACAATGAGCAGTTCTTC. Amino acid sequence: CASSGADSSYNEQFF.